This T cell receptor beta chain came from a study of CD8+CD57+ T cells in acquired aplastic anemia. Broader study findings: CD8+ Simpson's diversity did not differ significantly between patients and controls.

Whoever was chosen for sequencing had shown CD8+CD57+ cell expansion by flow cytometry. Every one of the patients had aplastic anemia (severe, acquired). Blood samples were obtained from patients who had received no prior therapy. Unmatched junction bases numbered 9, after V lost 7 bases and J lost 6 bases. Germline-derived CDR1 and CDR2 are SGHVS and FQNEAQ. The CDR3 runs 14 residues. According to the study, genomic DNA was the template for TCR beta VDJ and CDR3 profiling. TCRdb processed the reads anew with MiXCR; each CDR3 protein has one entry. The table lists 150,000 to 200,000 distinct CDR3 sequences, 50% to 65% of them singletons. Remarks on this clonotype: Its antigen is unknown.

This TCR derives from a human donor with aplastic anemia. This chain links TRBV7-8 with TRBJ2-1, with 7 nucleotides matching TRBD2. Sample: sorted CD4+, CD8+, or CD8+CD57+ T cells (not recorded which) from PBMCs. CDR3 sequence (DNA): TGTGCCAGCACCACTGGGGGGGTCCTCAATGAGCAGTTCTTC. Amino acids: CASTTGGVLNEQFF.